This TCR beta chain was retrieved from a study of vaccination and CD4 T cells after COVID-19. About the research overall: No peptide, an HIV-1 Nef pool, or a CEFX pool was what each control culture received.

As concerns this clonotype: What it binds is unknown.

With the Oncomine TCR Beta short-read assay, DNA from cultured CD4+ T cells was sequenced. It was from cultured CD4+ T cells that genomic DNA was extracted. In TCRdb, the PCR reads were re-called with MiXCR into one record per CDR3 protein. The sample lists around 8,000 distinct CDR3 sequences, roughly 40% occurring once. Regarding treatment: roughly 11-day PBMC culture with coronavirus spike peptide pools or control peptides (ViraFEST assay). Those CD4+ T cells from the unexposed donor predate the COVID-19 pandemic (2011-2018). Following culture for about eleven days, CD4+ T cells were isolated by negative selection. CDR3 length: 18 amino acids. Unmatched junction bases numbered 4, after V lost 3 bases and J lost 2 bases. The germline gives CDR1 LNHDA, CDR2 SQIVND (reference sequence).

The rearrangement uses TRBV19 and TRBJ2-6, with 13 bases identical to TRBD2. The specimen was CD4+ T cells from blood, cultured in vitro. This clonotype was sampled from a human donor in good health. Here the CDR3 reads CASSILTSGGAGANVLTF. Written as DNA, the CDR3 is TGTGCCAGTAGTATTTTAACTAGCGGGGGGGCTGGGGCCAACGTCCTGACTTTC.